The text below deals with one TCR beta chain. Its antigen is unknown. TCRdb's table, derived via immunoSEQ multiplex PCR, lists solely in-frame clones and lacks some. The sample lists about 180,000 clones; around 88% were seen once. The CDR3 covers 16 residues. CDR1 SQVTM and CDR2 ANQGSEA come from the germline V gene. Trimming took 7 bases from V and 0 from J; bases not matched to a gene: 14. This specimen belongs to a study of Ad26.COV2.S vaccination and SARS-CoV-2 variants. Study results and limitations: Researchers cautioned that TCR breadth and depth analyses may have underestimated total T cell responses. Across vaccine and placebo recipients, the breadth of non-spike TCRs was similar. Spike-specific TCR breadth was greater in vaccine than placebo recipients. There was reportedly substantial breadth in spike-specific CD8+ and CD4+ T cell responses after vaccination.

This chain connects TRBV29-1 to TRBJ1-1, with 7 bases that match TRBD1. Material: peripheral blood, obtained after recovery from COVID-19. This clonotype originated in a human donor who had recovered from COVID-19. The CDR3 loop is CSARGTVYTMNTEAFF. CDR3 DNA: TGCAGCGCCCGAGGGACAGTTTATACCATGAACACTGAAGCTTTCTTT.